This T cell receptor (beta chain) was documented in a study of shared clonotypes between healthy human individuals. Clones were sequenced by immunoSEQ multiplex PCR, and TCRdb holds only the in-frame ones, with some missing. The sample has roughly 760,000 clones; less than 85% are singletons. This CDR3 region has 16 residues. V was pared by 1 base and J by 4 bases, with 7 bases of the junction left unmatched. Germline values: CDR1 SGHRS, CDR2 YFSETQ. The chain employs TRBV5-1 and TRBJ2-3; 9 nucleotides align to TRBD2. Sequenced: memory CD4+ T cells sorted from blood. Subset here: CD45RA-negative fraction. The clonotype comes from a young woman in good health. The CDR3 region has the DNA TGCGCCAGCAGCTTGTCTGGCGGGAGGGGGGCAGATACGCAGTATTTT. It translates to CASSLSGGRGADTQYF.